The rows below give T cell receptor beta chains drawn from one sample of a study of cytomegalovirus exposure and HLA in healthy donors. Clones were sequenced by immunoSEQ multiplex PCR, and TCRdb holds only the in-frame ones, with some missing. The table shows 100,000 to 150,000 clones, with 75% to 85% occurring only once. Sequenced sample: PBMCs. Source of these receptors: a woman aged 50 to 65 in good health and CMV-seropositive. Both conserved end residues are part of each CDR3. Each record gives: V gene, clone size, J gene, CDR3 protein. Rows may omit the clone size; those that give it use once, few, many or a size class.

>TRBV6-1|NA|TRBJ1-5
CASSEGTGKHRPQHF
>TRBV2|NA|TRBJ2-7
CASSEWTYRDREVEPGSYEQYF
>TRBV28|NA|TRBJ1-2
CASSITVQVGYTF
>TRBV5-1|few|TRBJ2-1
CASSLDTYNEQFF
>TRBV6-1|NA|TRBJ1-5
CATQRGEYSNQPQHF
>TRBV27|NA|TRBJ2-7
CASSPWGSSYEQYF
>TRBV28|few|TRBJ1-4
CASGGAGNEKLFF
>TRBV29-1|NA|TRBJ1-4
CSVQGLDEKLFF
>TRBV6-6|NA|TRBJ1-2
CASSYAGAGTF
>TRBV12-1|NA|TRBJ2-1
CASSFELAGTYNEQFF
>TRBV27|NA|TRBJ1-6
CASTPQGDMNSPLHF
>TRBV11-3|NA|TRBJ1-3
CASSSDRGPGNTIYF
>TRBV2|NA|NA
CASSEGGLAATYEQYF
>TRBV4-3|NA|TRBJ2-3
CASSQAGQGIDTQYF
>TRBV7-6|NA|TRBJ1-1
CASSATGRDTEAFF
>TRBV11-3|NA|TRBJ2-1
CASSLDSGVYNEQFF
>TRBV7-8|NA|TRBJ1-1
CASSPRRWGRITEAFF
>TRBV18|NA|TRBJ2-2
CASSRLADTGELFF
>TRBV9|NA|TRBJ1-5
CASSVGVNSNQPQHF
>TRBV4-1|NA|TRBJ2-3
CASSHLGLRRDETTDTQYF
>TRBV7-2|NA|TRBJ1-4
CASSPARGVNEKLFF
>TRBV4-1|NA|TRBJ1-2
CASSQGGGRTGGYTF
>TRBV7-6|NA|TRBJ2-3
CASAQLSQIPGLADLDTDTQYF
>TRBV19|NA|TRBJ1-1
CASSSGFRGTEAFF
>TRBV5-1|NA|TRBJ1-2
CASSLDIRGYGYTF
>TRBV9|once|TRBJ1-6
CASSARDREPYSPLHF
>TRBV7-2|NA|TRBJ1-3
CASGEQVASGNTIYF
>TRBV6-4|NA|TRBJ2-1
CASSRVGLGEQFF
>TRBV15|NA|TRBJ2-1
CATSMNSGRAPFF
>TRBV7-8|NA|TRBJ2-7
CASNQKPAYEQYF
>TRBV4-1|NA|TRBJ2-1
CASSQRASGGVDEQFF
>TRBV7-2|NA|TRBJ2-7
CASSLQWGRRYEQYF
>TRBV5-1|few|TRBJ1-1
CASSLGGTANTEAFF
>TRBV19|once|TRBJ1-5
CASSRTGGGQPQHF
>TRBV5-1|NA|TRBJ1-1
CASSLVGTGVWRNTEAFF
>TRBV5-1|NA|TRBJ1-1
CASSLSPGGGGTEAFF
>TRBV19|few|TRBJ1-2
CASSRTGVINYGYTF
>TRBV6-5|NA|TRBJ2-1
CASSYDRAPYNEQFF
>TRBV11-2|once|TRBJ1-1
CASSADRNTEAFF
>TRBV28|NA|TRBJ2-6
CASTIPGGSLAGANVLTF
>TRBV7-9|NA|TRBJ1-2
CASSSDRGDSNYGYTF
>TRBV7-9|NA|TRBJ2-3
CASSFGTSGDTQYF
>TRBV7-6|NA|TRBJ1-2
CASSLAQGRYGYTF
>TRBV9|NA|TRBJ2-7
CASSVGDSYEQYF
>TRBV28|NA|TRBJ2-3
CASSFSGGMSTDTQYF
>TRBV5-1|NA|TRBJ2-1
CASSFQGREGHEQFF
>TRBV15|NA|TRBJ2-6
CATSRDRTGGSGANVLTF
>TRBV5-1|NA|TRBJ1-3
CASCEQDSGNTIYF
>TRBV7-2|NA|TRBJ2-1
CATGRDSLNEQFF